These 10 T cell receptor beta chains were sequenced from one sample in a study of blood T cell repertoires in COVID-19. Some clones are missing from TCRdb's copy, which holds only in-frame ones; the method was immunoSEQ multiplex PCR. This table has over 400,000 clones, approximately 83% appearing once. Material for sequencing was peripheral blood. These receptors were taken from a human donor in a cohort sampled during active COVID-19.

On this clone itself: At one end the junction does not follow the germline gene, possibly because of a read error. The rearrangement uses TRBV7-7 and TRBJ2-5; TRBD1 is a possible D gene (6 bases). Germline CDR1 reads SSHAT; CDR2 reads FNYEAQ (reference sequence). The CDR3 spans 14 residues. This CDR3 reads CASSFTGNGETQYF. DNA of the CDR3: TGTGCTAGCAGCTTCACAGGGAACGGAGAGACCCAGTACTTC.

The rearrangement links TRBV5-8 to TRBJ2-7, with D perhaps TRBD2 (5 bases). The CDR3 is 13 residues long. CDR1 and CDR2 (germline): SGHTS, YDEGEE. V gave up 0 bases and J gave up 9 bases, with 13 bases separating them. CDR3 DNA sequence: TGTGCCAGCAGCTTGGATCACGGTCGGGGGCAGTACTTC. Translating it yields CASSLDHGRGQYF. Variable domain in full (rest from reference TRBV5-8 and TRBJ2-7): EAGVTQSPTHLIKTRGQQATLRCSPISGHTSVYWYQQALGLGLQFLLWYDEGEERNRGNFPPRFSGRQFPNYSSELNVNALELEDSALYLCASSLDHGRGQYFGPGTRLTVT.

As to this clone: Different DNA sequences within this sample yield the same CDR3. The chain has TRBV5-6 and TRBJ1-2; D is perhaps TRBD1 (6 bases). With 4 bases removed from V and 8 bases from J, the gap between germline ends came to 12 bases. CDR3 length: 12 amino acids. From germline, CDR1 is SGHDT and CDR2 YYEEEE. For the CDR3, the DNA is TGTGCCAGCAGCCCTACAGGGTTGGGCTACACCTTC. The encoded protein is CASSPTGLGYTF.

The rearrangement uses TRBV19 and TRBJ1-4; D perhaps matches TRBD1 (6 bases). Per the germline V gene, CDR1 is LNHDA and CDR2 is SQIVND (reference sequence). The CDR3 length is 16 residues. Trimming shortened V by 3 bases and J by 0 bases, and 11 bases separated the two germline ends. The CDR3 nucleotides are TGTGCCAGTAGTATTGCTTCAGGGGCAACTAATGAAAAACTGTTTTTT. Translation gives CASSIASGATNEKLFF.

The chain links TRBV27 to TRBJ1-4; 7 nucleotides align to TRBD1. Germline V gives CDR1 MNHEY, CDR2 SMNVEV (reference sequence). V shed 5 bases, J shed 7 bases, and the junction held 13 bases outside the gene matches. This CDR3 has 16 amino acids. CDR3 bases: TGTGCCAGCAGTCCACGGGACAGTAGCATCATTGAAAAACTGTTTTTT. Its translation is CASSPRDSSIIEKLFF.

The rearrangement uses TRBV6-5 and TRBJ1-4, with D possibly being TRBD1 (5 bases). This CDR3 contains 15 residues. The germline V and J ends were trimmed by 8 bases and 8 bases, with 21 bases remaining between them. Germline V lookup: CDR1 MNHEY, CDR2 SVGAGI. The CDR3 DNA reads TGTGCCAGCTCCCTTCTCGGGGGACTGGGGGAAAAACTGTTTTTT. It specifies CASSLLGGLGEKLFF.

This clone was detected only once. V is TRBV19 and J is TRBJ1-5; D gene ambiguous. The CDR3 is made up of 13 amino acids. Trimming took 7 bases from V and 4 from J, leaving 11 bases between them. Germline assignment: CDR1 LNHDA and CDR2 SQIVND (reference sequence). The CDR3 spells CASNQRTNQPQHF. Here the CDR3 DNA reads TGTGCCAGTAATCAAAGGACTAATCAGCCCCAGCATTTT.

The chain couples TRBV10-3 to TRBJ1-2, with 9 nucleotides matching TRBD1. V shed 3 bases, J shed 8 bases, and the junction held 13 bases outside the gene matches. CDR3 size: 16 residues. The V gene's germline CDR1 is ENHRY and CDR2 SYGVKD. CDR3 DNA sequence: TGTGCCATCAGTGAAACCGTCAGTACAGGGGGCGAAGGCTACACCTTC. Residues: CAISETVSTGGEGYTF.

This clone was observed a handful of times. The rearrangement links TRBV4-2 to TRBJ2-1; TRBD2 agrees at 10 bases. V dropped 4 bases and J dropped 0; count of bases not matched to a gene: 12. Germline CDR1 LGHNA, CDR2 YNFKEQ. The CDR3 extends over 19 amino acids. The CDR3 sequence is CASSPPGTSEPSSYNEQFF. The CDR3 DNA sequence: TGTGCCAGCAGCCCCCCGGGGACTAGCGAGCCTAGCTCCTACAATGAGCAGTTCTTC.

This clone was recorded only once. The rearrangement uses TRBV9 and TRBJ2-7; 10 bases agree with TRBD1. Trimming removed 2 bases from V and 2 bases from J; junction bases left unmatched: 4. The germline V gene encodes CDR1 SGDLS and CDR2 YYNGEE. This CDR3 region has 15 residues. In DNA, the CDR3 is TGTGCCAGCAGCGTGGCCGGGACAGGGGCCTACGAGCAGTACTTC. Translated: CASSVAGTGAYEQYF.